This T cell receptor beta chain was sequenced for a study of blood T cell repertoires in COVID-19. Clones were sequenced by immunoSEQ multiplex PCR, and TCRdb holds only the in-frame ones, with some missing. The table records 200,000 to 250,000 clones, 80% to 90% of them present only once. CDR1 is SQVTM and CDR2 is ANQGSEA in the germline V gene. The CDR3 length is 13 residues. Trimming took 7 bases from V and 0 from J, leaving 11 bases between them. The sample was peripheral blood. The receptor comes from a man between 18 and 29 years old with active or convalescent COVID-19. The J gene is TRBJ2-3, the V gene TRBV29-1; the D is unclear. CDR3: CSGGPQSTDTQYF. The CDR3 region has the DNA TGCAGCGGGGGTCCCCAGAGCACAGATACGCAGTATTTT.